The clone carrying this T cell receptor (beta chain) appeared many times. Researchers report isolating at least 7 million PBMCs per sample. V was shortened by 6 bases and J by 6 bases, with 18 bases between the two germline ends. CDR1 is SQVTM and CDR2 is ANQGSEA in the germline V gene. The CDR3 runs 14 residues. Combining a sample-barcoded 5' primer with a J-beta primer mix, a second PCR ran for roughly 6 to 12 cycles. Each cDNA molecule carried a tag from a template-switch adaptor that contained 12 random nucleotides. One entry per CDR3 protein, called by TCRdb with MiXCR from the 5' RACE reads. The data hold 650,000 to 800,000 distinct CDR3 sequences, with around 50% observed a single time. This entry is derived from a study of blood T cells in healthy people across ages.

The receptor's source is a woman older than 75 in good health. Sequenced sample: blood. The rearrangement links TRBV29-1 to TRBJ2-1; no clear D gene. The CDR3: CSVRSAEIINEQFF. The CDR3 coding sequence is TGCAGCGTCCGGTCGGCGGAGATTATCAATGAGCAGTTCTTC.